This T cell receptor beta chain was identified during a study of monozygotic twins with cystic fibrosis. Study overall: With about 15 PCR cycles, barcoded libraries came from about 3 micrograms of fragmented DNA.

The germline gives CDR1 MNHEY, CDR2 SVGAGI. The CDR3 is made up of 14 amino acids. Trimming took off 3 bases at V and 8 bases at J, with 16 bases between the two ends. Method: immunoSEQ multiplex PCR; TCRdb's copy keeps in-frame clones and lacks some. The sample comprises 20,000 or so clones, 95% to 98% of which are singletons, and around 1.9% rests with the top ten. On this clone itself: The antigen remains unidentified.

Study conclusions and caveats: V usage most resembled the co-twin in 13 of 16 pairs. Clonality was generally low (median around 0.009), higher in the most severe patients.

The chain joins TRBV6-5 to TRBJ1-2; D gene unclear. What was sequenced was blood. The sequence came from a young woman with cystic fibrosis. The CDR3 sequence is CASSYAGNGEGYTF. In nucleotides, the CDR3 is TGTGCCAGCAGTTATGCCGGGAACGGGGAAGGCTACACCTTC.